These 20 T cell receptor beta chains were all obtained from the same sample, sequenced in a study of human T cells and chemical hapten exposure. This sample's time point: pre-sensitization, week 0. The treatment was: therapeutic diphenylcyclopropenone sensitization with weekly scalp DPC. TCRdb re-called the RACE reads through MiXCR, storing one row per CDR3 protein. Of tens of thousands of distinct CDR3 sequences listed, 9.4% are singletons. The sequencing here drew on whole blood, taken in connection with sensitization to the hapten diphenylcyclopropenone (DPC). The receptors were gathered from a woman aged 40 to 50 with alopecia areata. Some clones in this sample may be carry-over from other donors' samples.

This chain links TRBV20-1 with TRBJ1-1; 7 bases match TRBD1. The CDR3 runs 16 residues. V trimming: 2 bases; J trimming: 0 bases; junction bases outside the gene matches: 9. The germline CDR1 and CDR2 sequences are DFQATT and SNEGSKA (reference sequence). This chain's CDR3 is CSARSRDSPLNTEAFF. In DNA form, the CDR3 reads TGCAGTGCTAGATCACGGGACAGCCCTCTGAACACTGAAGCTTTCTTT.

This rearrangement joins TRBV3-2 to TRBJ2-2; the table gives TRBD1 as D, unverified against the DNA. TRBV3-2 is recorded as a pseudogene. CDR3 size: 14 residues. Here the CDR3 reads CASSPTGIMGELFF. DNA for the CDR3: TGTGCCAGCAGCCCAACAGGGATTATGGGGGAGCTGTTTTTT.

This clonotype was seen a few times. The chain recombines TRBV6-6 with TRBJ2-3; 11 bases agree with TRBD1. The CDR3 runs 15 residues. Germline V gene data show CDR1 as MNHNY and CDR2 as SVGAGI (reference sequence). Trimming at V came to 5 bases and at J to 2 bases, leaving 3 bases not matched to a gene. CDR3 DNA sequence: TGTGCCAGCAGTCGGGACAGGGGGTACACAGATACGCAGTATTTT. As protein: CASSRDRGYTDTQYF.

This clonotype was seen just once. The V and J genes are TRBV20-1 and TRBJ1-1; D unclear. Trimming pared 5 bases from V and 1 base from J, leaving 8 bases between. The CDR3 is 12 amino acids. Germline-derived CDR1 and CDR2 are DFQATT and SNEGSKA (reference sequence). The CDR3, as DNA: TGCAGTGCTTTCAGACAGAACACTGAAGCTTTCTTT. Its translation is CSAFRQNTEAFF.

This clonotype occurred many times. This chain connects TRBV29-1 to TRBJ2-5, with 7 nucleotides matching TRBD1. V trimming: 6 bases; J trimming: 4 bases; junction bases outside the gene matches: 5. There are 12 residues in the CDR3. The germline CDR1 and CDR2 sequences are SQVTM and ANQGSEA. The CDR3 DNA is TGCAGCGTAGCTAACAGGGGAGAGACCCAGTACTTC. It yields the protein CSVANRGETQYF.

In this sample, this clonotype turned up many times. The V call is TRBV20-1, the J call TRBJ2-5; tentative D call: TRBD2 (7 bases). The V gene lost 0 bases and the J gene lost 7 bases, with 15 bases spanning the gap. Germline-derived CDR1 and CDR2 are DFQATT and SNEGSKA (reference sequence). The CDR3 is 14 residues long. The CDR3: CSARDGGALGTQYF. The CDR3 DNA follows: TGCAGTGCTAGAGATGGGGGGGCCCTAGGGACCCAGTACTTC.

This clonotype was observed a few times. The chain uses TRBV7-8 and TRBJ2-5; 14 nucleotides align to TRBD2. The CDR3 covers 15 residues. Unmatched junction bases numbered 10, after V lost 9 bases and J lost 7 bases. Germline assignment: CDR1 SGHVS and CDR2 FQNEAQ. The CDR3 sequence is CASRTSGGTAGTQYF. CDR3 bases: TGTGCCAGTCGGACTAGCGGGGGGACGGCAGGGACCCAGTACTTC.

The J gene is TRBJ1-1, the V gene TRBV7-6; a weak D match, TRBD1 (5 bases). This CDR3 contains 13 residues. Germline V CDR1 and CDR2: SGHVS, FNYEAQ. The V end lost 5 bases, the J end lost 3 bases, and 10 bases lay between the germline ends. The CDR3 coding sequence is TGTGCCAGCAGCCTACAGGACTACACTGAAGCTTTCTTT. Translated, it gives CASSLQDYTEAFF.

This clonotype was seen at least ten times. This chain links TRBV7-6 with TRBJ2-5; D tentatively fits TRBD1 or TRBD2 (5 bases each). V was pared by 5 bases and J by 3 bases, with 16 bases between. Germline loops: CDR1 SGHVS, CDR2 FNYEAQ. The CDR3 is 15 amino acids. The CDR3 protein is CASSPFLGPKETQYF. The CDR3 nucleotides are TGTGCCAGCAGCCCATTCTTGGGACCTAAAGAGACCCAGTACTTC. Filled out from reference TRBV7-6 and TRBJ2-5, the complete variable domain reads GAGVSQSPRYKVTKRGQDVALRCDPISGHVSLYWYRQALGQGPEFLTYFNYEAQQDKSGLPNDRFSAERPEGSISTLTIQRTEQRDSAMYRCASSPFLGPKETQYFGPGTRLLVL.

This clonotype has at least ten counts. J is TRBJ1-1 and V is TRBV4-1; D perhaps matches TRBD1 (5 bases). There are 15 residues in the CDR3. Germline V gives CDR1 MGHRA, CDR2 YSYEKL. Trimming left V 0 bases short and J 5 bases short, with 13 bases between. CDR3 coding DNA: TGCGCCAGCAGCCAAGAGGGCAGGGCCTCAACTGAAGCTTTCTTT. Translating gives CASSQEGRASTEAFF.

This clonotype was observed at least ten times. The J gene is TRBJ2-5, the V gene TRBV29-1; D is ambiguous. V gave up 2 bases and J gave up 4 bases, with 8 bases separating them. The V gene's germline CDR1 is SQVTM and CDR2 ANQGSEA. The CDR3 sequence is 12 residues long. CDR3 in DNA: TGCAGCGTTGAACCGCCGGGAGAGACCCAGTACTTC. Protein: CSVEPPGETQYF.

V gene TRBV27 combines with J gene TRBJ1-2, with 7 bases identical to TRBD1. The CDR3 consists of 15 residues. The V gene end was trimmed by 7 bases and the J gene end by 4 bases; junction bases not matched to a gene: 12. Germline V gene data show CDR1 as MNHEY and CDR2 as SMNVEV (reference sequence). CDR3 loop: CASTIRAGGFYGYTF. The DNA for the CDR3 is TGTGCCAGCACCATCCGGGCAGGGGGTTTCTATGGCTACACCTTC.

At least ten counts were recorded for this clonotype. The chain combines TRBV2 with TRBJ1-5, with 8 bases fitting TRBD1. Germline V gene lookup returns CDR1 SNHLY and CDR2 FYNNEI. The CDR3 runs to 15 residues. V was pared by 4 bases and J by 4 bases, with 6 bases of the junction left unmatched. The CDR3 reads CASSGRQGLNQPQHF. For the CDR3, the DNA is TGTGCCAGCAGTGGACGACAGGGGCTAAATCAGCCCCAGCATTTT.

The chain is built from TRBV6-1 and TRBJ1-2; D possibly corresponds to TRBD1 (5 bases). Germline CDR1 MNHNS, CDR2 SASEGT. CDR3 length equals 15 residues. V lost 0 bases and J 5 bases, leaving 13 bases between the germline ends. Here the CDR3 DNA reads TGTGCCAGCAGTGAAGCGTCGGGGGAGGCTTATGGCTACACCTTC. Residues: CASSEASGEAYGYTF.

The table lists this clonotype with many counts. The J gene is TRBJ2-3, the V gene TRBV10-3; D remains unclear. The V end was cut by 4 bases, the J end by 4 bases, with 3 bases between. The CDR3 loop spans 11 amino acids. Germline V gives CDR1 ENHRY, CDR2 SYGVKD. CDR3 DNA sequence: TGTGCCATCAGTGGGGCAGATACGCAGTATTTT. Amino acid sequence: CAISGADTQYF.

This clonotype was found many times. One end of the junction fails to match germline, which may point to a read error. This chain uses TRBV3-1 with TRBJ2-5; tentatively, D is TRBD2 (6 bases). CDR3 size: 11 residues. The germline CDR1 and CDR2 sequences are LGHDT and YNNKEL (reference sequence). The CDR3 is CASSWGDKRDF. DNA of the CDR3: TGTGCCAGCAGCTGGGGGGATAAACGGGACTTC.

This clonotype was counted at least ten times. V gene TRBV20-1 combines with J gene TRBJ1-3; D unresolved. This CDR3 has 15 residues. CDR1 DFQATT and CDR2 SNEGSKA come from the germline V gene (reference sequence). Trimming took 0 bases from V and 2 from J, leaving 11 bases between them. CDR3 protein: CSARDTGVPGNTIYF. DNA of the CDR3: TGCAGTGCTAGAGATACGGGTGTACCTGGAAACACCATATATTTT.

This clonotype was seen ten or more times. V is TRBV4-1 and J is TRBJ1-5; D unresolved. V lost 3 bases to trimming and J lost 3 bases, with 15 bases between them. Germline CDR1 is MGHRA and CDR2 is YSYEKL. The CDR3 length is 16 residues. The chain's CDR3 is CASSQFPPPDNQPQHF. The CDR3 coding sequence is TGCGCCAGCAGCCAGTTTCCCCCACCTGACAATCAGCCCCAGCATTTT.

This sequence joins TRBV4-1 and TRBJ1-1, with a tentative D call TRBD1 (6 bases). Per germline, CDR1 MGHRA and CDR2 YSYEKL. Trimming took 4 bases from V and 3 from J, leaving 15 bases between them. The CDR3 totals 15 residues. The CDR3 nucleotides are TGCGCCAGCAGCCGGGACATCAACCTGGACACTGAAGCTTTCTTT. It yields the protein CASSRDINLDTEAFF.

This clonotype came up once. V and J are TRBV28 and TRBJ2-7; D might be TRBD1 (7 bases). With 7 bases removed from V and 3 bases from J, the gap between germline ends came to 16 bases. Looked up from germline, CDR1 is MDHEN and CDR2 is SYDVKM. The CDR3 is 14 residues long. The CDR3 bases are TGTGCCAGCACCCCGGGGGCAGGGGGCTACGAGCAGTACTTC. Translated, it gives CASTPGAGGYEQYF.